The clone carrying this TCR beta chain was counted at least ten times. The antigen remains unidentified. The ends were cut back, 2 bases at V and 2 bases at J, with 6 bases in the middle. This CDR3 has 13 residues. Germline V gene sequence: CDR1 MNHEY, CDR2 SMNVEV (reference sequence). From the 5' RACE reads, TCRdb called clonotypes with MiXCR, one entry per CDR3 protein. The sample has 350,000 or so distinct CDR3 sequences, approximately 10% seen once. This record belongs to a study of CD8 T cells in ankylosing spondylitis. General study points: Disease-linked clones bore a CD8+ phenotype and were relatively rare in peripheral blood. It was reported that disease-linked clones were significantly enriched in matched ankylosing spondylitis synovial fluid.

The rearrangement links TRBV27 to TRBJ1-1; D call uncertain. The specimen was blood, either unsorted or a sorted T cell fraction (not recorded which). This sequence was found in a female donor with ankylosing spondylitis or in good health (not recorded which). In DNA, the CDR3 is TGTGCCAGCAGTTTACGATTCAACACTGAAGCTTTCTTT. Translated, it gives CASSLRFNTEAFF.